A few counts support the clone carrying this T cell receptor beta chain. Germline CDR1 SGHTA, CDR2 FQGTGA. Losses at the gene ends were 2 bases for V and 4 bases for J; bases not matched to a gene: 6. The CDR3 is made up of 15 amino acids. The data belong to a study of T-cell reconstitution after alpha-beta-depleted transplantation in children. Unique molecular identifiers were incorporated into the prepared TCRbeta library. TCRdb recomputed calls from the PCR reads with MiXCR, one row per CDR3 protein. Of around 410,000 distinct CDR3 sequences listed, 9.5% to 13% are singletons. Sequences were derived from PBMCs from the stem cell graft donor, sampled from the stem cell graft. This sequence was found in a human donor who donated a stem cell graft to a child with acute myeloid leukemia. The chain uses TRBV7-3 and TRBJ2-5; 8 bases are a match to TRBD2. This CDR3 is CASSLLGTSGETQYF. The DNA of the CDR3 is TGTGCCAGCAGCTTACTCGGGACTAGTGGAGAGACCCAGTACTTC.